Listed here is a single T cell receptor beta chain. The CDR3 consists of 15 residues. Germline V gene data show CDR1 as SNHLY and CDR2 as FYNNEI. The trim removed 6 bases at V and 6 bases at J, leaving 3 bases unmatched. The repertoire was sequenced with immunoSEQ multiplex PCR; TCRdb's copy has only in-frame clones and lacks some. The sample records 60,000 to 95,000 clones, roughly nine tenths being singletons. This entry belongs to a study of blood T cell repertoires in COVID-19. The rearrangement joins TRBV2 to TRBJ2-2; 14 nucleotides match TRBD2. The sequenced sample was peripheral blood. The sequence came from a woman of 80 years or more with active or convalescent COVID-19. CDR3 protein: CASRATSGGAGELFF. CDR3 nucleotide sequence: TGTGCCAGCAGAGCGACTAGCGGGGGGGCCGGGGAGCTGTTTTTT.